Described below is a single T cell receptor (beta chain) sequence and its context. The target antigen is unknown. The germline V gene has CDR1 SQVTM and CDR2 ANQGSEA. The ends were cut back, 4 bases at V and 4 bases at J, with 11 bases in the middle. The CDR3 is made up of 12 amino acids. This entry is derived from a study of CD8+CD57+ T cells in acquired aplastic anemia. Study overall: Sorted cells (CD4+ and CD8+) yielded DNA amounts that averaged approximately 2.9 ug. Study outcomes and limitations: Over 25 shared CD8+ CDR3s appeared highly expressed within patients' immunodominant clones.

Genomic DNA was employed as the template in profiling TCR beta VDJ and CDR3. TCRdb re-analysed the reads in MiXCR, keeping a single row per CDR3 protein. The repertoire holds some 280,000 distinct CDR3 sequences, with 45% to 65% as singletons. This receptor was identified in a human donor with severe aplastic anemia or a healthy control (not recorded which). The V gene is TRBV29-1, the J gene TRBJ2-7; D not certain. Sequencing used sorted CD4+, CD8+, or CD8+CD57+ T cells (not recorded which) from PBMCs. CDR3 nucleotides: TGCAGCGTTGTGGGCGCTGCATACGAGCAGTACTTC. Protein: CSVVGAAYEQYF.